These 27 T cell receptor beta chains were sequenced from one sample in a study of human T cells and chemical hapten exposure. A single record per CDR3 protein comes from TCRdb applying MiXCR to the RACE reads. The sample shows more than 100,000 distinct CDR3 sequences, about 14% of them seen only once. The time point was: pre-sensitization, week 0. The treatment here: therapeutic diphenylcyclopropenone sensitization with weekly scalp DPC. Specimen: whole blood, collected in connection with sensitization to the hapten diphenylcyclopropenone (DPC). The receptor set was obtained from a woman aged 18-29 years with alopecia areata. Some clones in this sample may be carry-over from other donors' samples.

At least ten counts were recorded for this clonotype. The genes are TRBV7-9 and TRBJ1-4, with TRBD1 matching 7 bases. In germline, CDR1 is SEHNR, CDR2 FQNEAQ (reference sequence). This CDR3 region has 14 residues. Trimming took 5 bases from V and 4 from J; bases not matched to a gene: 4. CDR3 in DNA: TGTGCCAGCAGCCAGGGACAGAGTAATGAAAAACTGTTTTTT. This translates into CASSQGQSNEKLFF. The full variable domain, completed using reference TRBV7-9 and TRBJ1-4, is DTGVSQNPRHKITKRGQNVTFRCDPISEHNRLYWYRQTLGQGPEFLTYFQNEAQLEKSRLLSDRFSAERPKGSFSTLEIQRTEQGDSAMYLCASSQGQSNEKLFFGSGTQLSVL.

This clonotype was seen ten or more times. J is TRBJ2-3 and V is TRBV2; 15 positions agree with TRBD2. After removal of 6 bases from V and 5 bases from J, the junction contained 9 bases not matched to a gene. Germline CDR1 reads SNHLY; CDR2 reads FYNNEI. The CDR3 runs 17 residues. CDR3 loop: CASRAGTSGGRVDTQYF. As DNA, the CDR3 is TGTGCCAGCAGGGCCGGGACTAGCGGGGGGCGCGTAGATACGCAGTATTTT.

The CDR3 protein is CSAGRLADSYEQYF. The DNA of the CDR3 is TGCAGTGCTGGGCGTTTGGCGGATTCCTACGAGCAGTACTTC. The rearrangement links TRBV20-1 to TRBJ2-7; no definite D call. Deletions cut 5 bases from V and 1 base from J, with 15 bases between. From germline, CDR1 is DFQATT and CDR2 SNEGSKA (reference sequence). CDR3 length: 14 amino acids.

V gene TRBV18 combines with J gene TRBJ2-3; 9 bases agree with TRBD2. This CDR3 comprises 16 residues. V lost 6 bases and J lost 2; bases outside the gene matches: 9. Germline CDR1 is KGHSH and CDR2 is LQKENI. The CDR3 region has the DNA TGTGCCAGCTCCGTAGCGGGGGCGCTCACCACAGATACGCAGTATTTT. Translating gives CASSVAGALTTDTQYF.

This clonotype showed up just a few times. This chain joins TRBV6-6 and TRBJ1-1; tentatively, D is TRBD1 (5 bases). The germline V gene encodes CDR1 MNHNY and CDR2 SVGAGI (reference sequence). There are 14 residues in the CDR3. The V gene lost 6 bases and the J gene lost 8 bases, with 19 bases spanning the gap. The CDR3 nucleotides read TGTGCCAGCAGACCGACGGCCGGCCCAGGGGAAGCTTTCTTT. Its translation is CASRPTAGPGEAFF.

This clonotype was detected a few times. The rearrangement joins TRBV18 to TRBJ2-3, with TRBD1 matching over 8 bases. Per the germline V gene, CDR1 is KGHSH and CDR2 is LQKENI. The V segment lost 5 bases and the J segment 6 bases; nucleotides outside the gene matches: 10. The CDR3 runs 15 residues. The CDR3 reads CASSSAPGGIDTQYF. In DNA, the CDR3 is TGTGCCAGCTCATCGGCTCCAGGGGGCATCGATACGCAGTATTTT.

This clonotype was found many times. This chain uses TRBV6-5 with TRBJ1-2; the D is unclear. This CDR3 region has 12 residues. CDR1 is MNHEY and CDR2 is SVGAGI in the germline V gene. The V gene lost 2 bases and the J gene lost 5 bases, with 6 bases spanning the gap. The CDR3 DNA reads TGTGCCAGCAGTTACAAAGGGTATGGCTACACCTTC. It is translated as CASSYKGYGYTF.

The chain combines TRBV4-3 with TRBJ2-3; 11 bases map to TRBD1. After removal of 0 bases from V and 2 bases from J, the junction contained 7 bases not matched to a gene. CDR3 length equals 18 residues. Germline-derived CDR1 and CDR2 are LGHNA and YSLEER. CDR3 nucleotide sequence: TGCGCCAGCAGCCAAGAGCGAGGGACAGGGGGAAACACAGATACGCAGTATTTT. As protein: CASSQERGTGGNTDTQYF.

This rearrangement joins TRBV4-3 to TRBJ2-3, with D perhaps being TRBD1 or TRBD2 (5 bases each). Per germline, CDR1 LGHNA and CDR2 YSLEER. V gave up 1 base and J gave up 2 bases, with 13 bases separating them. The CDR3 is 16 amino acids. The CDR3, as DNA: TGCGCCAGCAGCCAAGGGCCGGGGACCAACACAGATACGCAGTATTTT. Amino acids: CASSQGPGTNTDTQYF.

This clonotype showed up just a few times. The genes are TRBV12-3 or TRBV12-4 and TRBJ2-1; TRBD2 is a possible D gene (7 bases). Trimming removed 6 bases at V and 4 bases at J, with 34 bases between. The CDR3 has 21 amino acids. CDR3 nucleotide sequence: TGTGCCAGCAGCCCCACGGTGGGCTCGGCGGGCGGGGGCTCGGGATACAATGAGCAGTTCTTC. It specifies CASSPTVGSAGGGSGYNEQFF.

This chain uses TRBV28 with TRBJ2-4; a possible D gene is TRBD1 (7 bases). From germline, CDR1 is MDHEN and CDR2 SYDVKM. CDR3 length equals 15 residues. Trimming took 6 bases from V and 6 from J, leaving 18 bases between them. CDR3 protein: CASSPPGGRPNIQYF. DNA of the CDR3: TGTGCCAGCAGCCCTCCAGGGGGGCGCCCAAACATTCAGTACTTC.

There are a few counts of this clonotype. J is TRBJ1-2 and V is TRBV7-9, with TRBD1 matching 10 bases. Germline values: CDR1 SEHNR, CDR2 FQNEAQ (reference sequence). J lost 8 bases, V lost 4 bases, and 7 bases had no gene match. This CDR3 is 14 amino acids long. CDR3 protein: CASSSTGTGEGYTF. DNA for the CDR3: TGTGCCAGCAGCTCGACCGGGACAGGGGAAGGCTACACCTTC.

This clonotype was detected only a few times. The CDR3 reads CASRQHSRIEQYF. The CDR3 DNA sequence: TGTGCCAGCAGGCAACATTCACGGATCGAGCAGTACTTC. The chain has TRBV27 and TRBJ2-7; no reliable D call. Trimming stripped 6 bases from V and 6 bases from J, with 15 bases between. The germline gives CDR1 MNHEY, CDR2 SMNVEV (reference sequence). The CDR3 covers 13 residues.

The gene calls are TRBV29-1 and TRBJ1-1, with 7 bases lining up with TRBD1. Germline assignment: CDR1 SQVTM and CDR2 ANQGSEA. CDR3 length: 14 amino acids. V lost 6 bases and J lost 2; bases outside the gene matches: 9. CDR3 nucleotides: TGCAGCGTCGCCCCGGGACAGATTAACACTGAAGCTTTCTTT. This gives the protein CSVAPGQINTEAFF.

This clonotype came up many times. The chain uses TRBV30 and TRBJ1-1; no clear D gene. Per the germline V gene, CDR1 is GTSNPN and CDR2 is SVGIG (reference sequence). The CDR3 length is 14 residues. V lost 0 bases and J lost 0, with 8 bases in between. The CDR3, as DNA: TGTGCCTGGAGTGTACTACGTATGAACACTGAAGCTTTCTTT. This translates into CAWSVLRMNTEAFF.

The gene calls are TRBV4-2 and TRBJ1-2; TRBD1 matches at 8 bases. The CDR3 extends over 16 amino acids. The V and J ends lost 4 bases and 4 bases, in that order; junction bases with no gene match: 11. Germline V lookup: CDR1 LGHNA, CDR2 YNFKEQ. The CDR3 nucleotides are TGTGCCAGCAGCCCTGGACAGGGACGTCGACTCTATGGCTACACCTTC. This gives the protein CASSPGQGRRLYGYTF.

This chain uses TRBV28 with TRBJ1-2, with D possibly being TRBD1 (5 bases). Germline lookup yields CDR1 MDHEN and CDR2 SYDVKM. Trimming removed 11 bases from V and 7 bases from J, with 20 bases in between. This CDR3 region has 13 residues. CDR3 residues: CAAWDPRLSGYTF. In DNA, the CDR3 is TGTGCCGCCTGGGACCCAAGGCTCTCTGGCTACACCTTC.

The sample holds a few counts of this clonotype. This sequence joins TRBV6-5 and TRBJ2-5; D is uncertain. Per germline, CDR1 MNHEY and CDR2 SVGAGI. This CDR3 has 14 residues. V lost 2 bases, J lost 1 base, and 8 bases lay in between. The CDR3 bases are TGTGCCAGCAGTTACGTGCCGTTCCAAGAGACCCAGTACTTC. It translates to CASSYVPFQETQYF.

In its sample, this clonotype was seen a few times. The chain recombines TRBV12-5 with TRBJ1-1; unclear D gene. This CDR3 is 16 amino acids long. Trimming pared 5 bases from V and 1 base from J, leaving 17 bases between. CDR1 and CDR2 (germline): LGHNT, FRNRAP. CDR3 sequence (DNA): TGTGCTAGTGGTCCATACCAAGGTGGAGGGAACACTGAAGCTTTCTTT. This codes for CASGPYQGGGNTEAFF.

V is TRBV6-1 and J is TRBJ2-7; D call uncertain. The V end was cut by 7 bases, the J end by 0 bases, with 10 bases between. Germline V gene data show CDR1 as MNHNS and CDR2 as SASEGT. The CDR3 sequence is 13 residues long. The CDR3 loop reads CASTLGHSYEQYF. CDR3 nucleotides: TGTGCCAGCACCTTGGGCCACTCCTACGAGCAGTACTTC.

The chain's CDR3 is CASSWGDEDTQYF. DNA of the CDR3: TGTGCCAGCAGTTGGGGCGATGAAGATACGCAGTATTTT. This chain connects TRBV12-3 or TRBV12-4 to TRBJ2-3, with a tentative D call TRBD1 (5 bases). Deletions cut 4 bases from V and 5 bases from J, with 10 bases between. The CDR3 covers 13 residues.

This clonotype was counted ten times or more. The V gene is TRBV4-2, the J gene TRBJ2-3, with D perhaps assigned TRBD1 or TRBD2 (5 bases each). The CDR3 contains 17 residues. Trimming stripped 4 bases from V and 4 bases from J, with 21 bases between. Germline V gene sequence: CDR1 LGHNA, CDR2 YNFKEQ. The CDR3 loop reads CASSLSPEGRGADTQYF. CDR3 bases: TGTGCCAGCAGCCTCTCCCCAGAGGGGCGAGGGGCAGATACGCAGTATTTT.

This clonotype was counted only a few times. The V and J genes are TRBV7-3 and TRBJ1-1, with 8 bases lining up with TRBD1. The V segment lost 5 bases and the J segment 5 bases; nucleotides outside the gene matches: 4. Germline CDR1 reads SGHTA; CDR2 reads FQGTGA. This CDR3 is built from 13 residues. CDR3 region: CASSPRTGTEAFF. Written as DNA, the CDR3 is TGTGCCAGCAGCCCCAGGACAGGGACTGAAGCTTTCTTT.

V usage is TRBV6-1 and J usage is TRBJ1-2; tentative D call: TRBD1 (5 bases). From germline, CDR1 is MNHNS and CDR2 SASEGT. V was trimmed by 2 bases and J by 7 bases, leaving 11 bases between them. The CDR3 is 13 amino acids. CDR3 in amino acids: CASSELEGSGYTF. The CDR3 DNA reads as TGTGCCAGCAGTGAATTGGAGGGGTCTGGCTACACCTTC.

The gene calls are TRBV19 and TRBJ2-5; D gene ambiguous. The length of the CDR3 is 15 residues. Deletions cut 6 bases from V and 1 base from J, with 15 bases between. Germline CDR1 reads LNHDA; CDR2 reads SQIVND (reference sequence). The CDR3 sequence is CASSQTKGIQETQYF. The CDR3 region has the DNA TGTGCCAGTAGCCAAACTAAGGGCATCCAAGAGACCCAGTACTTC.

This clonotype was seen more than once but under ten times. The junction departs from germline at one end; a sequencing error may be responsible. The chain carries TRBV6-1 and TRBJ1-5; D gene ambiguous. The CDR3 consists of 11 residues. Looked up from germline, CDR1 is MNHNS and CDR2 is SASEGT. CDR3 sequence: CASREVGPQHF. The CDR3 region has the DNA TGTGCCAGCCGTGAGGTGGGGCCCCAGCATTTT.

V and J are TRBV28 and TRBJ1-6, with D perhaps matching TRBD1 (5 bases). V lost 6 bases, J lost 5 bases, and 11 bases lay in between. The germline gives CDR1 MDHEN, CDR2 SYDVKM. The CDR3 spans 14 residues. CDR3 sequence: CASSPLGHNSPLHF. Here the CDR3 DNA reads TGTGCCAGCAGCCCTTTGGGGCATAATTCACCCCTCCACTTT.